This TCR beta chain was identified in a study of early T cells in non-severe SARS-CoV-2 infection. At the level of the study: Investigators sequenced bulk RNA drawn from unsorted whole blood, and chains remained unpaired.

Overall study findings and caveats: VDJdb matching favored anti-spike CD8 responses, missing private and CD4 specificities.

TCRdb itself ran the 5' RACE reads through MiXCR, one entry per CDR3 protein. Here the sample spans about 81,000 distinct CDR3 sequences, about 14% being singletons. Germline V gives CDR1 DFQATT, CDR2 SNEGSKA (reference sequence). V dropped 3 bases and J dropped 3; count of bases not matched to a gene: 3. The CDR3 spans 13 residues. Details on this clonotype: Its antigen is as yet unknown.

This clonotype was sampled from an adult who was a healthcare worker with PCR-confirmed SARS-CoV-2 infection or an uninfected control (not recorded which). What was sequenced was whole blood. This chain links TRBV20-1 with TRBJ1-1, with 8 bases fitting TRBD1. The CDR3 nucleotides are TGCAGTGCTAGTCCAGGGGGCTACACTGAAGCTTTCTTT. Translated, it gives CSASPGGYTEAFF.